Following are 5 T cell receptor beta chains from one sample sequenced in a study of HIV-infected children after antiretroviral therapy interruption. RNA-based 3' RACE libraries used unique molecular identifiers. TCRdb recomputed calls from the 3' RACE reads with MiXCR, one row per CDR3 protein. The table shows more than 35,000 distinct CDR3 sequences, with approximately 7% occurring only once. Treatment given: PENTA 11 planned treatment interruption arm or continuous ART arm. Specimen: CD45RA+ CD4+ T cells from PBMCs, pooled from several time points, collected from a donor given antiretroviral therapy, either interrupted or continuous. Subset described: naive CD4+ CD45RA+ CD45RO- T cells. All receptors derive from a pool of human donors with HIV.

This clonotype was found many times. Relative to the germline gene, one junction end is altered; a read error may explain this. The chain uses TRBV10-2 and TRBJ2-7; D gene uncertain. The CDR3 runs 12 residues. Germline V gene data show CDR1 as WSHSY and CDR2 as SAAADI. The CDR3 loop reads CASSDRQDEQYF. Here the CDR3 DNA reads TGTGCCAGCAGTGATCGGCAGGATGAACAGTACTTC.

The V call is TRBV23-1, the J call TRBJ2-7; 9 nucleotides line up with TRBD1. TRBV23-1 is classed as an ORF, of uncertain function. The V segment lost 3 bases and the J segment 1 base; nucleotides outside the gene matches: 7. The CDR3 covers 16 residues. CDR3 protein: CASSHCGQGRSYEQYF. The CDR3 nucleotides read TGCGCCAGCAGTCACTGCGGACAGGGGAGATCCTACGAGCAGTACTTC.

Ten or more counts support this clonotype. J is TRBJ1-1 and V is TRBV12-3 or TRBV12-4; D remains ambiguous. CDR3 size: 15 residues. The V and J ends lost 3 bases and 0 bases respectively, with 11 bases between them. DNA of the CDR3: TGTGCCAGCAGTTTGGGTGGACGGTTGAACACTGAAGCTTTCTTT. Its translation is CASSLGGRLNTEAFF.

Many counts were recorded for this clonotype. One end of the junction is discordant with germline, which a read error may explain. The J gene is TRBJ2-5, the V gene TRBV2; possibly TRBD2 for D (5 bases). The CDR3 totals 14 residues. The germline gives CDR1 SNHLY, CDR2 FYNNEI. The CDR3: CASSDGLNQDTQYF. Written as DNA, the CDR3 is TGTGCCAGCAGTGATGGACTTAACCAAGACACCCAGTACTTT.

The chain employs TRBV2 and TRBJ2-3; no definite D call. The germline V gene has CDR1 SNHLY and CDR2 FYNNEI. This CDR3 region has 12 residues. The ends were cut back, 4 bases at V and 6 bases at J, with 8 bases in the middle. CDR3 residues: CASSVGSDTQYF. As DNA, the CDR3 is TGTGCCAGCAGTGTGGGTTCCGATACGCAGTATTTT.